Below, 9 T cell receptor beta chains from the same sample are listed, as sequenced in a study of T cells in localized non-small cell lung cancer. Method: immunoSEQ multiplex PCR; TCRdb's copy keeps in-frame clones and lacks some. The data contain about 34,000 clones, about nine tenths of them singletons. The sequencing used peripheral blood, collected before any cancer treatment. Receptor source: a woman between 35 and 75 years old with stage I lung adenocarcinoma.

This chain joins TRBV6-1 and TRBJ2-1, with D unresolved. Trimming left V 10 bases short and J 5 bases short, with 9 bases between. The CDR3 is 11 amino acids. The germline V gene encodes CDR1 MNHNS and CDR2 SASEGT. The CDR3 region has the DNA TGTGCCATGCTCAGCCACAATGAGCAGTTCTTC. This codes for CAMLSHNEQFF.

The V and J genes are TRBV11-3 and TRBJ2-1; 8 bases are a match to TRBD1. CDR1 and CDR2 (germline): SGHNT, YENEEA. The CDR3 spans 14 residues. Unmatched junction bases numbered 5, after V lost 1 base and J lost 9 bases. In nucleotides, the CDR3 is TGTGCCAGCAGCTTAGCCGGACAGGGAAGTGAGCAGTTCTTC. Translation gives CASSLAGQGSEQFF.

The chain uses TRBV27 and TRBJ2-5, with D perhaps TRBD2 (6 bases). The CDR3 consists of 14 residues. Germline CDR1 and CDR2: MNHEY and SMNVEV (reference sequence). V gave up 5 bases and J gave up 4 bases, with 14 bases separating them. This chain's CDR3 is CASSPGGPRETQYF. Here the CDR3 DNA reads TGTGCCAGCAGTCCCGGGGGACCGAGAGAGACCCAGTACTTC.

CDR3: CASSLVRTSTYGYTF. The CDR3 DNA reads as TGTGCCAGCAGCTTAGTCCGAACTTCAACCTATGGCTACACCTTC. The genes are TRBV7-2 and TRBJ1-2; D remains unclear. Trimming removed 1 base from V and 4 bases from J, with 13 bases in between. The CDR3 contains 15 residues. Germline values: CDR1 SGHTA, CDR2 FQGNSA.

The V and J genes are TRBV5-6 and TRBJ2-1, with 13 positions matching TRBD2. The CDR3 contains 15 residues. CDR1 and CDR2 from the germline V gene are SGHDT and YYEEEE. V lost 2 bases and J lost 5; bases outside the gene matches: 1. In DNA, the CDR3 is TGTGCCAGCAGCTTCGGACTAGCGGGGGACAATGAGCAGTTCTTC. This translates into CASSFGLAGDNEQFF.

This clone occurred a few times. The V gene is TRBV25-1, the J gene TRBJ1-2, with TRBD1 matching over 9 bases. V trimming: 3 bases; J trimming: 5 bases; junction bases outside the gene matches: 7. This CDR3 has 15 residues. Looked up from germline, CDR1 is MGHDK and CDR2 is SYGVNS. This CDR3 reads CASSESRTGDYGYTF. CDR3 DNA: TGTGCCAGCAGTGAGAGTAGGACAGGGGATTATGGCTACACCTTC.

The chain carries TRBV7-9 and TRBJ2-1; D might be TRBD2 (5 bases). The CDR3 totals 15 residues. Trimming cost V 0 bases and J 7 bases, with 13 bases left between them. The germline CDR1 and CDR2 sequences are SEHNR and FQNEAQ (reference sequence). As DNA, the CDR3 is TGTGCCAGCAGCTTAGCCAGTCGTAGGGAGAATGAGCAGTTCTTC. As protein: CASSLASRRENEQFF.

This sequence joins TRBV2 and TRBJ2-5, with D tentatively TRBD1 (6 bases). The germline gives CDR1 SNHLY, CDR2 FYNNEI. This CDR3 has 15 amino acids. Trimming took 3 bases from V and 11 from J, leaving 22 bases between them. The CDR3 DNA is TGTGCCAGCAGTGAGTGGGGCCCCATCGAGGGGGAGCAGTACTTC. This sequence encodes CASSEWGPIEGEQYF.

This clone was recorded a few times. The DNA for the CDR3 is TGTGCCAGCGGGGACAGGGAATTCTACGAGCAGTACTTC. This codes for CASGDREFYEQYF. J is TRBJ2-7 and V is TRBV7-9, with 9 nucleotides matching TRBD1. Trimming cost V 8 bases and J 3 bases; bases outside gene matches: 5. The germline V gene has CDR1 SEHNR and CDR2 FQNEAQ (reference sequence). This CDR3 has 13 amino acids.